This TCR beta chain is drawn from a study of T cells in Graves' hyperthyroidism and ophthalmopathy. RNA transcripts yielded amplified TCR beta CDR3 regions. RT-PCR in the first round (using the HTBI primer set) targeted the TCR CDR3. TCRdb re-derived calls from the multiplex PCR reads in MiXCR, one entry per CDR3 protein. The top ten clones hold around 54% of a sample with about 480,000 distinct CDR3 sequences, around a fifth of them seen once. Germline lookup yields CDR1 SGHNT and CDR2 YYREEE (reference sequence). The CDR3 runs to 14 residues. Trimming removed 6 bases at V and 3 bases at J, with 15 bases between. Disease duration was under 3 months in the ophthalmopathy patients, who also had a Clinical Activity Score of at least 3 and a NOSPECS grade of at least 4.

The chain recombines TRBV5-4 with TRBJ1-1, with a weak D call TRBD1 (6 bases). The TCR originated in a woman in her 70s with Graves' ophthalmopathy. Material for sequencing was blood. The CDR3 spells CASNLQGTDTEAFF. CDR3 bases: TGTGCCAGCAACCTGCAGGGGACTGACACTGAAGCTTTCTTT.